Below, 18 T cell receptor beta chains from the same sample are listed, as sequenced in a study of T and B cells in COVID-19 patients. TRB was amplified from around 250-500 ng of blood genomic DNA. BIOMED2 TRB-A/B primer pools were used in multiplex TRB PCR. TCRdb recomputed calls from the multiplex PCR reads with MiXCR, one row per CDR3 protein. Of thousands of distinct CDR3 sequences in the sample, approximately 30% were seen once. Sequenced: blood. The source of these receptors is a human donor with active COVID-19.

The sample holds one count of this clonotype. The chain recombines TRBV6-5 with TRBJ2-1, with D perhaps matching TRBD2 (6 bases). The CDR3 consists of 16 residues. The germline V and J ends were trimmed by 8 bases and 8 bases, with 25 bases remaining between them. Germline V CDR1 and CDR2: MNHEY, SVGAGI. The DNA for the CDR3 is TGTGCCAGCTTTCCGTTTGGAAACGTGGGAGGCGATGAGCAGTTCTTC. The encoded protein is CASFPFGNVGGDEQFF.

Sample share makes this clonotype medium-sized (0.01 to 0.1%). This chain joins TRBV5-5 and TRBJ2-7; 8 bases are shared with TRBD1. Per germline, CDR1 SGHKS and CDR2 YYEKEE (reference sequence). This CDR3 is 14 amino acids long. Trimming took 2 bases from V and 7 from J; bases not matched to a gene: 8. The CDR3 sequence: CASSFQQGVGEQYV. CDR3 DNA sequence: TGTGCCAGCAGCTTCCAACAGGGGGTGGGGGAGCAGTACGTC.

The rearrangement links TRBV14 to TRBJ1-2; D uncertain. Germline V gene data show CDR1 as SGHDN and CDR2 as FVKESK. Trimming shortened V by 0 bases and J by 4 bases, and 12 bases separated the two germline ends. This CDR3 comprises 15 residues. CDR3 region: CASSQDRSGSYGYTF. CDR3 DNA sequence: TGTGCCAGCAGCCAAGATAGGTCCGGGAGCTATGGCTACACCTTC. Full variable domain (rest looked up from reference TRBV14 and TRBJ1-2): EAGVTQFPSHSVIEKGQTVTLRCDPISGHDNLYWYRRVMGKEIKFLLHFVKESKQDESGMPNNRFLAERTGGTYSTLKVQPAELEDSGVYFCASSQDRSGSYGYTFGSGTRLTVV.

This clonotype was counted a few times. The V and J genes are TRBV7-2 and TRBJ2-2; 10 positions match TRBD2. CDR3 length: 16 residues. Germline CDR1 SGHTA, CDR2 FQGNSA. V was clipped by 2 bases and J by 7 bases; unmatched bases: 7. Here the CDR3 reads CASSLTAGGNGGELFF. CDR3 in DNA: TGTGCCAGCAGCTTAACAGCGGGGGGGAACGGCGGGGAGCTGTTTTTT.

The J gene is TRBJ2-5, the V gene TRBV6-6; 8 bases map to TRBD2. The CDR3 has 17 residues. Germline V gene lookup returns CDR1 MNHNY and CDR2 SVGAGI (reference sequence). Unmatched junction bases numbered 15, after V lost 4 bases and J lost 5 bases. In nucleotides, the CDR3 is TGTGCCAGCAGTTCACCGGGACTAGAGGGGGATAAGGAGACCCAGTACTTC. Its translation is CASSSPGLEGDKETQYF.

This clonotype is deemed medium-sized. This chain links TRBV6-5 with TRBJ2-1; either TRBD1 or TRBD2 may supply D (5 bases each). In germline, CDR1 is MNHEY, CDR2 SVGAGI. CDR3 length: 16 amino acids. The ends were cut back, 5 bases at V and 4 bases at J, with 18 bases in the middle. This CDR3 reads CASSEPGISGYNEQFF. In nucleotides, the CDR3 is TGTGCCAGCAGTGAGCCAGGGATTTCGGGGTACAATGAGCAGTTCTTC.

This clonotype was seen once. This could be a read error, since a much larger clone is one nucleotide away. V gene TRBV19 combines with J gene TRBJ2-1; 12 bases match TRBD2. CDR1 and CDR2 from the germline V gene are LNHDA and SQIVND (reference sequence). CDR3 length: 14 residues. CDR3 DNA: TGTGCCAGTAGTAGACTAGCGGGGGACAATGTGCAGTTCTTC. Translated: CASSRLAGDNVQFF.

The sample holds a few counts of this clonotype. The gene calls are TRBV12-3 or TRBV12-4 and TRBJ1-2, with D tentatively TRBD1 (5 bases). V was shortened by 6 bases and J by 8 bases, with 13 bases between the two germline ends. This CDR3 has 12 residues. CDR3 region: CASSPGKHGYTF. CDR3 in DNA: TGTGCCAGCAGCCCAGGGAAACACGGCTACACCTTC.

Within the sample, this clonotype is medium-sized. The chain carries TRBV11-1 and TRBJ2-3; D gene uncertain. This CDR3 spans 18 amino acids. The germline V gene has CDR1 SGHAT and CDR2 FQDESV (reference sequence). V lost 1 base and J 1 base, leaving 18 bases between the germline ends. The CDR3 sequence is CASSLVGVGITRTDTQYF. Written as DNA, the CDR3 is TGTGCCAGCAGCTTAGTCGGTGTGGGGATAACTCGCACAGATACGCAGTATTTT.

This chain uses TRBV12-3 or TRBV12-4 with TRBJ2-7, with TRBD1 matching over 8 bases. This CDR3 spans 14 amino acids. V dropped 7 bases and J dropped 3; count of bases not matched to a gene: 8. CDR3 bases: TGTGCCAGCACCACGACAGGGGTCCTCTACGAGCAGTACTTC. This translates into CASTTTGVLYEQYF.

In its sample, this clonotype is medium-sized. The chain joins TRBV7-6 to TRBJ2-1; TRBD2 matches 9 bases. Germline V lookup: CDR1 SGHVS, CDR2 FNYEAQ. The CDR3 covers 17 residues. Losses at the gene ends were 5 bases for V and 7 bases for J; bases not matched to a gene: 15. The CDR3 loop is CASSPSGVSGGLNEQFF. The DNA for the CDR3 is TGTGCCAGCAGCCCCTCGGGTGTTAGCGGGGGATTGAATGAGCAGTTCTTC.

This clonotype was seen only a few times. The chain is built from TRBV5-6 and TRBJ2-6; no firm D call. The V and J ends lost 5 bases and 0 bases respectively, with 12 bases between them. The germline V gene encodes CDR1 SGHDT and CDR2 YYEEEE. The CDR3 is 16 residues long. The CDR3 spells CASRGFLSSGANVLTF. CDR3 nucleotide sequence: TGTGCCAGCAGGGGATTTTTAAGCTCTGGGGCCAACGTCCTGACTTTC.

In this sample, this clonotype turned up a few times. The rearrangement links TRBV19 to TRBJ1-1; no definite D call. Trimming shortened V by 3 bases and J by 2 bases, and 10 bases separated the two germline ends. Germline V gene sequence: CDR1 LNHDA, CDR2 SQIVND (reference sequence). The CDR3 sequence is 14 residues long. The CDR3 is CASSIMSINTEAFF. As DNA, the CDR3 is TGTGCCAGTAGTATTATGAGCATTAACACTGAAGCTTTCTTT. Filled out from reference TRBV19 and TRBJ1-1, the complete variable domain reads DGGITQSPKYLFRKEGQNVTLSCEQNLNHDAMYWYRQDPGQGLRLIYYSQIVNDFQKGDIAEGYSVSREKKESFPLTVTSAQKNPTAFYLCASSIMSINTEAFFGQGTRLTVV.

V and J are TRBV19 and TRBJ2-3; D ambiguous. The CDR3 loop spans 14 amino acids. In germline, CDR1 is LNHDA, CDR2 SQIVND (reference sequence). The ends were cut back, 9 bases at V and 4 bases at J, with 17 bases in the middle. CDR3 DNA: TGTGCCAGCATCTGGACCCTAGGCTCAGATACGCAGTATTTT. Translating it yields CASIWTLGSDTQYF.

By proportion, this clonotype is medium-sized. The chain combines TRBV19 with TRBJ2-7, with D unclear. Germline assignment: CDR1 LNHDA and CDR2 SQIVND (reference sequence). V lost 3 bases, J lost 0 bases, and 18 bases lay in between. The CDR3 runs to 17 residues. CDR3 in amino acids: CASSMPPSLSNSYEQYF. The CDR3 DNA reads TGTGCCAGTAGTATGCCCCCGTCGCTCTCAAACTCCTACGAGCAGTACTTC.

This clonotype is categorized as medium-sized. The chain has TRBV19 and TRBJ1-1; D perhaps matches TRBD1 (6 bases). Germline CDR1 is LNHDA and CDR2 is SQIVND (reference sequence). V was pared by 3 bases and J by 0 bases, with 8 bases between. CDR3 length: 14 residues. CDR3 protein: CASSIGGLNTEAFF. The CDR3 bases are TGTGCCAGTAGTATCGGGGGGCTGAACACTGAAGCTTTCTTT. Supplemented by reference TRBV19 and TRBJ1-1, the full variable domain reads DGGITQSPKYLFRKEGQNVTLSCEQNLNHDAMYWYRQDPGQGLRLIYYSQIVNDFQKGDIAEGYSVSREKKESFPLTVTSAQKNPTAFYLCASSIGGLNTEAFFGQGTRLTVV.

In its sample, this clonotype is medium-sized. The junction and the germline gene differ at one end; a read error may be behind it. The chain has TRBV6-5 and TRBJ2-2, with D perhaps assigned TRBD1 or TRBD2 (5 bases each). The germline V gene has CDR1 MNHEY and CDR2 SVGAGI. The CDR3 is 17 amino acids. The CDR3, as DNA: TGTGCCAGCAGTAACTCCTGGGACCCGACGAACACCGGGGAGCTGTTTTTT. As protein: CASSNSWDPTNTGELFF.

The chain links TRBV5-6 to TRBJ2-7; 10 bases are shared with TRBD1. This CDR3 has 15 amino acids. Germline V CDR1 and CDR2: SGHDT, YYEEEE. J gave up 7 bases and V 2 bases, and 9 bases lay outside the gene matches. This CDR3 is CASSFFGQGVREQYF. CDR3 nucleotides: TGTGCCAGCAGCTTCTTTGGACAGGGGGTCCGGGAGCAGTACTTC.